This TCR beta chain was obtained from a study of CD8 T cells in ankylosing spondylitis. Each CDR3 protein is one row after TCRdb ran MiXCR on the 5' RACE reads. Among roughly 68,000 distinct CDR3 sequences listed, approximately 6% were seen once. Study findings and constraints: Clones linked to the disease showed a CD8+ phenotype. They occurred at relatively low frequencies in peripheral blood.

Trimming took 5 bases from V and 1 from J, leaving 10 bases between them. Germline V gives CDR1 SGHTA, CDR2 FQGTGA. The CDR3 totals 14 residues. This clonotype was counted many times. What it binds is unknown. Sequencing was carried out using synovial fluid, either unsorted or a sorted T cell fraction (not recorded which). The TCR was taken from a male donor with ankylosing spondylitis. This chain connects TRBV7-3 to TRBJ2-3; D is unresolved. The CDR3 DNA is TGTGCCAGCAGCCCCGGCGGCGGCACAGATACGCAGTATTTT. This codes for CASSPGGGTDTQYF.